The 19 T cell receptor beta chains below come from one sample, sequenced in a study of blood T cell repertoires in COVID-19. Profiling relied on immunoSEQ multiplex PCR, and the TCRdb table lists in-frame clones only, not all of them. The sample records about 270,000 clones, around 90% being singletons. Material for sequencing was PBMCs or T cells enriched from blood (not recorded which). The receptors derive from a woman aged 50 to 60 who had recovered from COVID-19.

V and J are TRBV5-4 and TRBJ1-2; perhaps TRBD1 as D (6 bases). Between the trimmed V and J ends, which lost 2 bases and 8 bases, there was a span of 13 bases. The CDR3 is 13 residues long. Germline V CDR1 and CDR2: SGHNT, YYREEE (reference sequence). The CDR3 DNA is TGTGCCAGCAGCTTACAACAGGGCGGGGGCTACACCTTC. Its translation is CASSLQQGGGYTF.

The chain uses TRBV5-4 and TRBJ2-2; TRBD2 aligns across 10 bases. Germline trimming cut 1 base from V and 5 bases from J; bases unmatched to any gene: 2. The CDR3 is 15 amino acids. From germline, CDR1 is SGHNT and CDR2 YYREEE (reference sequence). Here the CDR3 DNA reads TGTGCCAGCAGCTTGAAAGCGGGAGGGACCGGGGAGCTGTTTTTT. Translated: CASSLKAGGTGELFF.

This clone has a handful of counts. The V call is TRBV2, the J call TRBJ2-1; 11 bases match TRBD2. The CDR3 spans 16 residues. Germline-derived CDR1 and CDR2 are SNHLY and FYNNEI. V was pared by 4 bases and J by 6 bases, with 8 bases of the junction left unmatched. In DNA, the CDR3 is TGTGCCAGCAGTGGGGTACTAGCGGGAGTAAGCAATGAGCAGTTCTTC. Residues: CASSGVLAGVSNEQFF. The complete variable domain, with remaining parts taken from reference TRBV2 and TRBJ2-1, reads EPEVTQTPSHQVTQMGQEVILRCVPISNHLYFYWYRQILGQKVEFLVSFYNNEISEKSEIFDDQFSVERPDGSNFTLKIRSTKLEDSAMYFCASSGVLAGVSNEQFFGPGTRLTVL.

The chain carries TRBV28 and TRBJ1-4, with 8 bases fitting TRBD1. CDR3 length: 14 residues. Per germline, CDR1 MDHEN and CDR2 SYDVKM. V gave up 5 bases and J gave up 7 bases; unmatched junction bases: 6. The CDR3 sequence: CASSAITGGEKLFF. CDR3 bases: TGTGCCAGCAGTGCGATAACAGGGGGTGAAAAACTGTTTTTT.

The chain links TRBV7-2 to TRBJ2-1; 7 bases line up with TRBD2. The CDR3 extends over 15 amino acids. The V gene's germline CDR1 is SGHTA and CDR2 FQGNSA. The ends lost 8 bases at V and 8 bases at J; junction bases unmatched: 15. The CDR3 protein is CASEQGGAGVYEQFF. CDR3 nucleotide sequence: TGTGCCAGCGAGCAGGGAGGGGCGGGAGTATATGAGCAGTTCTTC.

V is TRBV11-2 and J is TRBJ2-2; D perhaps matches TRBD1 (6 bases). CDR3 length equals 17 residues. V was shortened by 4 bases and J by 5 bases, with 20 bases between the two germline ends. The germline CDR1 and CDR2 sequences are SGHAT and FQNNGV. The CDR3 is CASSSTKRGTRTGELFF. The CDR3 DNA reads TGTGCCAGCAGCTCAACGAAGAGGGGGACCAGGACCGGGGAGCTGTTTTTT.

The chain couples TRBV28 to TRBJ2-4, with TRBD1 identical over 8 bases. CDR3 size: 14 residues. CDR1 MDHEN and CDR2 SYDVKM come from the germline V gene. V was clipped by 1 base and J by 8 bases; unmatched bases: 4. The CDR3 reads CASSLSGQGHIQYF. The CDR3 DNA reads TGTGCCAGCAGTTTATCCGGACAGGGACACATTCAGTACTTC.

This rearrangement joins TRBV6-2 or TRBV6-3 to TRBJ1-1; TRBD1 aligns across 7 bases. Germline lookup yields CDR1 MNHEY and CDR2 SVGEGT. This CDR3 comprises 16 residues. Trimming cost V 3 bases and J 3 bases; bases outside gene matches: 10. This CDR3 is CASSYSIPGTDTEAFF. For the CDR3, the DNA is TGTGCCAGCAGTTATTCAATACCCGGGACAGACACTGAAGCTTTCTTT.

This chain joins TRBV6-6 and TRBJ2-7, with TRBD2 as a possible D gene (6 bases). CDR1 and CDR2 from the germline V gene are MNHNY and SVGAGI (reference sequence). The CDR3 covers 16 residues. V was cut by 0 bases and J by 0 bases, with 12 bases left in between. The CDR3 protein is CASSYSSERASYEQYF. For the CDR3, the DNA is TGTGCCAGCAGTTACTCGAGCGAGCGGGCCTCCTACGAGCAGTACTTC.

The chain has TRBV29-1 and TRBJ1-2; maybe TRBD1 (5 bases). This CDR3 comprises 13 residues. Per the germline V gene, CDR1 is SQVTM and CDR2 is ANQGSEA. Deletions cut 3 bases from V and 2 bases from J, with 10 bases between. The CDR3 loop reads CSVDQGGNYGYTF. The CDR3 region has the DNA TGCAGCGTTGACCAGGGAGGGAACTATGGCTACACCTTC.

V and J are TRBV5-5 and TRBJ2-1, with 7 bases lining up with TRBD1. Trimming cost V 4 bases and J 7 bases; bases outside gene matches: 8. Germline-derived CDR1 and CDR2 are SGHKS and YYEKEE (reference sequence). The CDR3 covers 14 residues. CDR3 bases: TGTGCCAGCAGCCCTGGACAGGTAGAAAATGAGCAGTTCTTC. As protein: CASSPGQVENEQFF. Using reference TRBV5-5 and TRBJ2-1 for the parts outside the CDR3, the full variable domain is DAGVTQSPTHLIKTRGQQVTLRCSPISGHKSVSWYQQVLGQGPQFIFQYYEKEERGRGNFPDRFSARQFPNYSSELNVNALLLGDSALYLCASSPGQVENEQFFGPGTRLTVL.

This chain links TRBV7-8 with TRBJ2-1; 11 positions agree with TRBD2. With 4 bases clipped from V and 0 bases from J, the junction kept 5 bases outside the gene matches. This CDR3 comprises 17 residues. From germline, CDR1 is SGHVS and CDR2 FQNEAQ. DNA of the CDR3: TGTGCCAGCAGCTACATAGCGGGAGGGAGCTCCTACAATGAGCAGTTCTTC. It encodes CASSYIAGGSSYNEQFF.

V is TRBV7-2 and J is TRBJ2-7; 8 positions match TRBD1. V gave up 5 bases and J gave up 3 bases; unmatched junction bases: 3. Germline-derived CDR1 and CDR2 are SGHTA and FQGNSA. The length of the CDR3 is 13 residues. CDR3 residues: CASSRDRGYEQYF. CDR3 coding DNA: TGTGCCAGCAGCCGTGACAGGGGCTACGAGCAGTACTTC.

The CDR3 sequence: CASSRDRASGNTIYF. The CDR3 nucleotides are TGTGCCAGCAGCCGGGACAGGGCCTCCGGAAACACCATATATTTT. J is TRBJ1-3 and V is TRBV3-1 (or the pseudogene TRBV3-2); 9 nucleotides match TRBD1. J lost 4 bases, V lost 4 bases, and 5 bases had no gene match. The CDR3 spans 15 residues. Germline CDR1 reads LGHDT; CDR2 reads YNNKEL (reference sequence).

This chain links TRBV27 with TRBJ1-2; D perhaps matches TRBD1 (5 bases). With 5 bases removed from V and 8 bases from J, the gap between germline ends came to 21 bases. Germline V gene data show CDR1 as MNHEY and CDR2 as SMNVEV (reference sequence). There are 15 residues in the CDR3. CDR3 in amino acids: CASSPWFRADRGYTF. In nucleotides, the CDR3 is TGTGCCAGCAGTCCCTGGTTCAGGGCAGATCGCGGCTACACCTTC.

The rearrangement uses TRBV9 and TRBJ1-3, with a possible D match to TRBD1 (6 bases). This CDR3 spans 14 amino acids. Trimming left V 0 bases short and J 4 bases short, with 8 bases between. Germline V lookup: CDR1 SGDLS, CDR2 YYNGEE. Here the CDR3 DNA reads TGTGCCAGCAGCGTAGCAACAGGGGGAAACACCATATATTTT. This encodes CASSVATGGNTIYF.

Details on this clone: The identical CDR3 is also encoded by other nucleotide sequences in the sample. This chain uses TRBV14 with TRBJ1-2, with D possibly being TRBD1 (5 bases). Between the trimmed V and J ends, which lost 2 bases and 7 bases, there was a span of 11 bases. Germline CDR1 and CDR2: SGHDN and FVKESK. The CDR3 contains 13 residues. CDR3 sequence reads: CASSQQGLVGYTF. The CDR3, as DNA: TGTGCCAGCAGCCAACAGGGTCTCGTTGGCTACACCTTC.

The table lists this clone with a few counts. CDR3 residues: CASTQDNGGPYNEQFF. In nucleotides, the CDR3 is TGTGCCAGCACTCAAGACAACGGGGGACCCTACAATGAGCAGTTCTTC. This sequence joins TRBV2 and TRBJ2-1, with TRBD2 as a possible D gene (6 bases). The CDR3 totals 16 residues. With 7 bases removed from V and 2 bases from J, the gap between germline ends came to 18 bases. The germline V gene encodes CDR1 SNHLY and CDR2 FYNNEI.

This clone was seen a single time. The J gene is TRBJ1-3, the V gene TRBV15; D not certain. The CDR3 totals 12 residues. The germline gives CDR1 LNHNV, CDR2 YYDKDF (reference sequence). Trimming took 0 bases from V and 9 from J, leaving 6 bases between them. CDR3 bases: TGTGCCACCAGCAGAGATAGCTTCACCATATATTTT. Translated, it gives CATSRDSFTIYF.